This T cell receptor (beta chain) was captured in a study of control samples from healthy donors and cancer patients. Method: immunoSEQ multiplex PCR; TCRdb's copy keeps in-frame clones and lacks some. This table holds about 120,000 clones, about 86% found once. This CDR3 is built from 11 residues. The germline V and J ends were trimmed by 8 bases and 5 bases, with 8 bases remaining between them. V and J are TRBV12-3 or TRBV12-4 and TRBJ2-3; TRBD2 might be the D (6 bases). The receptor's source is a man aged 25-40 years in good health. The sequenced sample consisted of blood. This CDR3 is CASRLGDTQYF. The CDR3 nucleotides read TGTGCCAGCCGACTAGGAGATACGCAGTATTTT.